One and the same sample provided the 14 T cell receptor beta chains below, sequenced in a study of cytomegalovirus exposure and HLA in healthy donors. PCR amplification relied on 60 Vbeta primers (plus 13 Jbeta primers). The protocol was immunoSEQ multiplex PCR, while the TCRdb copy is restricted to in-frame clones and leaves out a portion. The sample holds around 190,000 clones, around 82% seen once. Sequenced input: PBMCs. These TCRs come from a young man in good health and CMV-seronegative.

The chain recombines TRBV18 with TRBJ2-1; D is possibly TRBD2 (5 bases). This CDR3 has 12 residues. V was clipped by 10 bases and J by 10 bases, with 17 bases between them. Germline V gene data show CDR1 as KGHSH and CDR2 as LQKENI. As DNA, the CDR3 is TGTGCCACCTCGGAGAGGGTCGGAGAGCAGTTCTTC. Protein sequence: CATSERVGEQFF.

This clone was detected only once. The V call is TRBV27, the J call TRBJ2-7; 8 bases match TRBD2. CDR3 length: 13 residues. Losses at the gene ends were 6 bases for V and 3 bases for J; bases not matched to a gene: 4. CDR1 is MNHEY and CDR2 is SMNVEV in the germline V gene (reference sequence). The CDR3 coding sequence is TGTGCCAGCAGCAGCGGGAGCTTCTACGAGCAGTACTTC. Encoded protein: CASSSGSFYEQYF.

This clone was counted only a few times. At the DNA level, this CDR3 is encoded by other sequences in the same sample as well. This chain connects TRBV9 to TRBJ1-1, with 9 bases identical to TRBD1. Per germline, CDR1 SGDLS and CDR2 YYNGEE. The length of the CDR3 is 13 residues. The trim removed 2 bases at V and 5 bases at J, leaving 1 base unmatched. In nucleotides, the CDR3 is TGTGCCAGCAGCGTGACAGGGGGGACTGAAGCTTTCTTT. It codes for CASSVTGGTEAFF.

The gene calls are TRBV4-3 and TRBJ2-7, with 9 bases that match TRBD2. Germline CDR1 reads LGHNA; CDR2 reads YSLEER. The trim removed 0 bases at V and 3 bases at J, leaving 12 bases unmatched. This CDR3 is 18 amino acids long. As DNA, the CDR3 is TGCGCCAGCAGCCAAGATAGGGCTAGCGGGACTCGCCGCTACGAGCAGTACTTC. Translating gives CASSQDRASGTRRYEQYF.

This clone has a handful of counts. The chain carries TRBV18 and TRBJ1-2; the D gene is possibly TRBD1 (6 bases). The CDR3 contains 14 residues. Germline CDR1 KGHSH, CDR2 LQKENI. Trimming stripped 4 bases from V and 8 bases from J, with 17 bases between. The CDR3 nucleotides are TGTGCCAGCTCACAGAACAGGGCGCCTGAGGGCTACACCTTC. It is translated as CASSQNRAPEGYTF.

Regarding this clone: A read error may account for a junction end that differs from germline. This chain connects TRBV7-9 to TRBJ1-2, with D perhaps matching TRBD1 (5 bases). Germline V gene lookup returns CDR1 SEHNR and CDR2 FQNEAQ (reference sequence). The CDR3 spans 12 residues. CDR3 sequence: CSSSLQDNGYTF. The CDR3 nucleotides read TGTTCCAGCAGCCTACAGGATAATGGCTACACCTTC.

V gene TRBV5-6 combines with J gene TRBJ2-7; D is unclear. CDR1 SGHDT and CDR2 YYEEEE come from the germline V gene. The CDR3 is 11 residues long. Trimming pared 2 bases from V and 6 bases from J, leaving 6 bases between. The DNA of the CDR3 is TGTGCCAGCAGCTTTGTCGGCGAGCAGTACTTC. Translated: CASSFVGEQYF.

The rearrangement links TRBV11-3 to TRBJ2-3; TRBD1 might be the D (5 bases). Between the trimmed V and J ends, which lost 2 bases and 1 base, there was a span of 7 bases. Germline-derived CDR1 and CDR2 are SGHNT and YENEEA. The CDR3 length is 14 residues. The CDR3 nucleotides are TGTGCCAGCAGCTTATCCAGGGGCACAGATACGCAGTATTTT. Amino acid sequence: CASSLSRGTDTQYF.

This clone was detected only a few times. This chain links TRBV5-7 with TRBJ2-5; TRBD2 aligns across 14 bases. Being an ORF, TRBV5-7 has a function that is uncertain. V lost 4 bases, J lost 4 bases, and 3 bases stayed unmatched. This CDR3 region has 15 residues. CDR3 sequence reads: CASSRTSGGIETQYF. The CDR3 nucleotides read TGTGCCAGCAGCCGGACTAGCGGGGGGATAGAGACCCAGTACTTC.

The V and J genes are TRBV4-1 and TRBJ1-1, with TRBD1 matching 7 bases. Germline V gene data show CDR1 as MGHRA and CDR2 as YSYEKL. The CDR3 is 17 amino acids. The junction had 12 bases not matched to a gene; V was cut back by 4 bases and J by 1 base. The DNA of the CDR3 is TGCGCCAGCAGCCCGGACAGGACTGTAATTTCGAACACTGAAGCTTTCTTT. As protein: CASSPDRTVISNTEAFF.

The J gene is TRBJ2-1, the V gene TRBV27; tentative D call: TRBD1 (6 bases). V lost 6 bases to trimming and J lost 8 bases, with 14 bases between them. CDR1 MNHEY and CDR2 SMNVEV come from the germline V gene (reference sequence). This CDR3 region has 13 residues. The CDR3 loop is CASRSLGQYEQFF. The CDR3 bases are TGTGCCAGCAGATCTCTCGGACAGTATGAGCAGTTCTTC.

In this sample, this clone turned up a few times. The V gene is TRBV29-1, the J gene TRBJ2-5; D unclear. Germline assignment: CDR1 SQVTM and CDR2 ANQGSEA. The CDR3 runs to 11 residues. V lost 0 bases and J 4 bases, leaving 3 bases between the germline ends. The CDR3 sequence: CSVEDLETQYF. The CDR3, as DNA: TGCAGCGTTGAAGATCTAGAGACCCAGTACTTC.

This chain links TRBV6-5 with TRBJ1-2, with D hard to call. CDR3 length equals 15 residues. CDR1 is MNHEY, CDR2 SVGAGI, per germline. Trimming stripped 4 bases from V and 5 bases from J, with 17 bases between. CDR3 sequence: CASSFDFTLKYGYTF. CDR3 coding DNA: TGTGCCAGCAGTTTCGACTTTACCCTAAAATATGGCTACACCTTC.

The chain joins TRBV15 to TRBJ1-2; 8 bases are a match to TRBD1. The CDR3 spans 15 residues. The germline V gene encodes CDR1 LNHNV and CDR2 YYDKDF (reference sequence). V dropped 4 bases and J dropped 7; count of bases not matched to a gene: 11. As DNA, the CDR3 is TGTGCCACCAGCACGTACCAGACAGGGGCGGGTGGCTACACCTTC. Translation gives CATSTYQTGAGGYTF.